Listed below are T cell receptor beta chains from one sample, sequenced in a study of cytomegalovirus exposure and HLA in healthy donors. Using immunoSEQ multiplex PCR, the repertoire was profiled, and TCRdb retains in-frame clones only, with some absent. The sample has about 120,000 clones; approximately 8% are singletons. Source material: PBMCs. These receptors all come from a woman aged 35 to 49 in good health and CMV-seropositive. The CDR3 runs from the conserved cysteine through the conserved F or W. The order of the fields is D gene, V gene, clone size, J gene, CDR3 DNA, CDR3 protein. D genes are given only for firm matches. Rows give clone size only sometimes, using once, few, many, or a class for an expanded clone.

.	TRBV5-4	few	TRBJ1-1	TGTGCCAGCAGCTTGGCCTCTGGAGTCGCTGAAGCTTTCTTT	CASSLASGVAEAFF
.	TRBV5-4	.	TRBJ1-5	TGTGCCAGCAGCTTGGGCAGGGGAGAGGGTCAGCCCCAGCATTTT	CASSLGRGEGQPQHF
TRBD2	TRBV2	few	TRBJ2-3	TGTGCCAGCATCCGCGGGGGGCCCCCAGATACGCAGTATTTT	CASIRGGPPDTQYF
.	TRBV19	few	TRBJ1-1	TGTGCCAGTAGTCGGAGCGGGGACACTGAAGCTTTCTTT	CASSRSGDTEAFF
.	TRBV2	few	TRBJ2-1	TGTGCCAGCAGTTCGGTTGGCAATGAGCAGTTCTTC	CASSSVGNEQFF
TRBD1	TRBV2	few	TRBJ1-2	TGTGCCAGCAGTGAAGGGACAGGGGGCGAAATTGGCTACACCTTC	CASSEGTGGEIGYTF
.	TRBV12-5	few	TRBJ2-1	TGTGCTAGTGGTTGGATACAGGGGAGGCGGTTCTTC	CASGWIQGRRFF
.	TRBV30	few	TRBJ2-3	TGTGCCGGACTGGAGGTTAGCACAGATACGCAGTATTTT	CAGLEVSTDTQYF
.	TRBV19	.	TRBJ2-1	TGTGCCAGTAAGGTCCAGGGGGGCAATGAGCAGTTCTTC	CASKVQGGNEQFF
.	TRBV19	.	TRBJ1-5	TGTGCCAGTAAGAGGGAGGGGATAGGCAATCAGCCCCAGCATTTT	CASKREGIGNQPQHF
TRBD1	TRBV7-9	.	TRBJ1-1	TGTGCCAGCAGCCCTCGCGGGACAGGGGGCGCAGAGACTGAAGCTTTCTTT	CASSPRGTGGAETEAFF
TRBD1	TRBV11-2	few	TRBJ2-1	TGTGCCAGCACCCGGACCGGGACAGGGGTGGACGATGAGCAGTTCTTC	CASTRTGTGVDDEQFF